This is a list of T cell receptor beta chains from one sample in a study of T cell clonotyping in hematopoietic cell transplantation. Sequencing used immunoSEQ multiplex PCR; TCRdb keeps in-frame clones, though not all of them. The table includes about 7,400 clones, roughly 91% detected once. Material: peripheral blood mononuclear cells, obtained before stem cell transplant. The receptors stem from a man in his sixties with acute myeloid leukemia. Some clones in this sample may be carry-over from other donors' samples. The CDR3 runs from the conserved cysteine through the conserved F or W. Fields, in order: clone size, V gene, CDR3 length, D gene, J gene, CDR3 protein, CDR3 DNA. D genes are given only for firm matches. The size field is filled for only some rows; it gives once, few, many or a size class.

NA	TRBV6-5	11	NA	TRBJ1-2	CASSYLGGYTF	TGTGCCAGCAGTTACTTGGGCGGCTACACCTTC
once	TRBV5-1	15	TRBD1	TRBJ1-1	CASSRQGQLNTEAFF	TGCGCCAGCAGCAGACAGGGACAGCTGAACACTGAAGCTTTCTTT
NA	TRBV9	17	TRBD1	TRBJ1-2	CASSAGTGVLGVYGYTF	TGTGCCAGCAGCGCAGGGACAGGGGTATTGGGGGTCTATGGCTACACCTTC
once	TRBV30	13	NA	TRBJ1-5	CAWSRDNNQPQHF	TGTGCCTGGAGTCGGGACAACAATCAGCCCCAGCATTTT
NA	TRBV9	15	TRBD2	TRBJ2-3	CASSDRGGSTDTQYF	TGTGCCAGCAGCGATCGGGGGGGAAGCACAGATACGCAGTATTTT
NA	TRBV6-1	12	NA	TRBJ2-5	CASADWRETQYF	TGTGCCAGCGCTGATTGGAGAGAGACCCAGTACTTC
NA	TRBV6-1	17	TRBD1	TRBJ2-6	CASSEGGTASGANVLTF	TGTGCCAGCAGTGAAGGGGGGACAGCCTCTGGGGCCAACGTCCTGACTTTC
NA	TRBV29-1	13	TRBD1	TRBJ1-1	CSVEGQANTEAFF	TGCAGCGTTGAGGGACAGGCCAACACTGAAGCTTTCTTT
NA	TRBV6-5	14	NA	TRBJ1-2	CASREGHHNYGYTF	TGTGCCAGCAGAGAGGGACACCACAACTATGGCTACACCTTC
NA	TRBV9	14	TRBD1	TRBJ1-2	CASTDRESNYGYTF	TGTGCCAGCACAGACAGGGAATCTAACTATGGCTACACCTTC
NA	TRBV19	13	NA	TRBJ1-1	CASSMSKYTEAFF	TGTGCCAGTAGTATGAGCAAATACACTGAAGCTTTCTTT
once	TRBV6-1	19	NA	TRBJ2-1	CASSDPAEPRSGSYNEQFF	TGTGCCAGCAGTGACCCCGCGGAGCCCAGGAGTGGGTCCTACAATGAGCAGTTCTTC
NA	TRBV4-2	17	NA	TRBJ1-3	CASSQDTGPRSGNTIYF	TGTGCCAGCAGCCAAGACACAGGGCCCCGCTCTGGAAACACCATATATTTT
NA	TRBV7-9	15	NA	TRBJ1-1	CASSSLQGPVTEAFF	TGTGCCAGCAGCTCCCTGCAGGGACCGGTCACTGAAGCTTTCTTT
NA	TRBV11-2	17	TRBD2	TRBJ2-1	CASSLHSGHSSYNEQFF	TGTGCCAGCAGCCTTCATAGCGGGCACAGCTCCTACAATGAGCAGTTCTTC
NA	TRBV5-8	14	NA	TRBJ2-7	CASSFRAGWYEQYF	TGTGCCAGCAGCTTTCGCGCAGGGTGGTACGAGCAGTACTTC
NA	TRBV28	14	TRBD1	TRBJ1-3	CASSFFQGVDTIYF	TGTGCCAGCAGTTTCTTTCAGGGGGTAGACACCATATATTTT
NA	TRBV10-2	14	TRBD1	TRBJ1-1	CASSGTGWNTEAFF	TGCGCCAGCAGTGGGACAGGGTGGAACACTGAAGCTTTCTTT
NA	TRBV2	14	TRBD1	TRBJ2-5	CASSLQGLKETQYF	TGTGCCAGCAGCCTACAGGGGCTAAAAGAGACCCAGTACTTC
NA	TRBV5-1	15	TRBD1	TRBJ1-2	CASSLSQTGAYGYTF	TGCGCCAGCAGCTTGTCCCAGACAGGGGCCTATGGCTACACCTTC
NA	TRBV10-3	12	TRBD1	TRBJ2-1	CAIRGQGNEQFF	TGTGCCATCAGGGGACAGGGCAATGAGCAGTTCTTC
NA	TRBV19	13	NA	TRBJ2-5	CASSKALQETQYF	TGTGCCAGTAGTAAGGCGCTTCAAGAGACCCAGTACTTC
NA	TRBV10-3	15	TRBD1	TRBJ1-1	CAISGHRGLNTEAFF	TGTGCCATCAGTGGCCACAGGGGATTGAACACTGAAGCTTTCTTT